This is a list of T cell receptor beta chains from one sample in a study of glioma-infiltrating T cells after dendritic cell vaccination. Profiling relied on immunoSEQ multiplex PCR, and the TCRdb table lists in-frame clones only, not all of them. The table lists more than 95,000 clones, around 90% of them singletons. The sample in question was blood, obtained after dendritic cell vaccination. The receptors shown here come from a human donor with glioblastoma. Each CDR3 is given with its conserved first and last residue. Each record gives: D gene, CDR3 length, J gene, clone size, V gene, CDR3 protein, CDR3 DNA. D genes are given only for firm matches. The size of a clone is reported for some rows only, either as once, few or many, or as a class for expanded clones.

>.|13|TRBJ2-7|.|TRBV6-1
CASSPDKSYEQYF
TGTGCCAGCAGTCCGGACAAATCCTACGAGCAGTACTTC
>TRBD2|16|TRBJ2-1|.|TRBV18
CASSPDWSAGDNEQFF
TGTGCCAGCTCACCAGACTGGAGCGCGGGGGATAATGAGCAGTTCTTC
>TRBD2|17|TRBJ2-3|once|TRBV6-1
CASSDSGGALGTDTQYF
TGTGCCAGCAGTGATAGCGGGGGGGCCTTAGGCACAGATACGCAGTATTTT
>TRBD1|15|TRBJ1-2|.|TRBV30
CAWSPGTGLNYGYTF
TGTGCCTGGAGTCCGGGGACAGGACTTAACTATGGCTACACCTTC
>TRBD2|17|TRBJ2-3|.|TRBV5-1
CASSPGSGLDGVYTQYF
TGCGCCAGCAGCCCAGGATCCGGACTAGATGGAGTGTATACGCAGTATTTT
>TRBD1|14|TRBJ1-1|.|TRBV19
CASSKDRGDNEAFF
TGTGCCAGTAGTAAGGACAGGGGAGATAATGAAGCTTTCTTT
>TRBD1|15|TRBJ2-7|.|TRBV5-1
CASSLAGTGTYEQYF
TGCGCCAGCAGCTTGGCCGGGACAGGAACCTACGAGCAGTACTTC
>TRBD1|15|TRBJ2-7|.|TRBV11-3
CASSPRTGSTYEQYF
TGTGCCAGCAGCCCGCGGACAGGGTCTACGTACGAGCAGTACTTC
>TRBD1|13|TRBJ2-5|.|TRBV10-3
CAISMTGAETQYF
TGTGCCATCAGCATGACAGGGGCAGAGACCCAGTACTTC
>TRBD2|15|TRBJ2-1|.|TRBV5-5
CASSPSGLAVHEQFF
TGTGCCAGCAGCCCCTCGGGACTAGCGGTCCATGAGCAGTTCTTC
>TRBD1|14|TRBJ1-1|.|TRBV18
CASSPDRGNTEAFF
TGTGCCAGCTCACCAGACAGGGGCAACACTGAAGCTTTCTTT
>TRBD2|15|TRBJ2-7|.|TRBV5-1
CASSSPASGSYEQYF
TGTGCCAGCAGCTCCCCTGCTAGCGGGAGCTACGAGCAGTACTTC
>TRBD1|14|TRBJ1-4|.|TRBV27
CASSTRTGVEKLFF
TGTGCCAGCAGTACACGGACAGGGGTTGAAAAACTGTTTTTT
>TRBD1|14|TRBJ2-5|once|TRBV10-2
CASSRGGNQETQYF
TGCGCCAGCTCCCGAGGGGGCAACCAAGAGACCCAGTACTTC
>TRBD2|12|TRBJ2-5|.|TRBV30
CAWTSGQETQYF
TGTGCCTGGACTAGCGGGCAAGAGACCCAGTACTTC
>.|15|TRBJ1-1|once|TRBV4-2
CASSQDYVDSTEAFF
TGTGCCAGCAGCCAAGATTACGTAGATTCGACTGAAGCTTTCTTT
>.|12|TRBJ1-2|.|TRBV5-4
CASSLFTGLDTF
TGTGCCAGCAGCTTATTTACAGGGTTGGACACCTTC
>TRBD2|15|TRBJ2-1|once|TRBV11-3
CASSLEGLANNEQFF
TGTGCCAGCAGCTTAGAGGGACTAGCGAACAATGAGCAGTTCTTC
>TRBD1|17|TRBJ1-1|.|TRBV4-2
CASSQEKGGGSSTEAFF
TGTGCCAGCAGCCAAGAAAAAGGGGGCGGATCGTCCACTGAAGCTTTCTTT
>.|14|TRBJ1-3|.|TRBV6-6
CASSLLDSGNTIYF
TGTGCCAGCAGTCTACTTGACTCTGGAAACACCATATATTTT